This T cell receptor beta chain is from a study of blood T cell repertoires in COVID-19. About the study: The study drew acute and convalescent COVID-19 samples from the United States, Italy and Spain. PBMCs, B-cell-depleted T cells, or T cells provided the cDNA or gDNA that made up the material.

Germline CDR1 reads GTSNPN; CDR2 reads SVGIG (reference sequence). The CDR3 contains 13 residues. Trimming removed 0 bases from V and 4 bases from J, with 9 bases in between. Per the study methods: Amplification from reference gene primers served as the basis for estimated nucleated cell counts. TCRdb's table, derived via immunoSEQ multiplex PCR, lists solely in-frame clones and lacks some. The V and J calls and clone size were taken over from that table, and D and trimming were inferred from the DNA. The sample yields roughly 100,000 clones, around 81% seen once. This receptor was identified in a woman in her 70s with acute or convalescent COVID-19. J is TRBJ1-2 and V is TRBV30; D might be TRBD1 (5 bases). Sequenced input: peripheral blood. CDR3 in amino acids: CAWSVGGFYGYTF. The CDR3 DNA sequence: TGTGCCTGGAGTGTCGGGGGTTTCTATGGCTACACCTTC.